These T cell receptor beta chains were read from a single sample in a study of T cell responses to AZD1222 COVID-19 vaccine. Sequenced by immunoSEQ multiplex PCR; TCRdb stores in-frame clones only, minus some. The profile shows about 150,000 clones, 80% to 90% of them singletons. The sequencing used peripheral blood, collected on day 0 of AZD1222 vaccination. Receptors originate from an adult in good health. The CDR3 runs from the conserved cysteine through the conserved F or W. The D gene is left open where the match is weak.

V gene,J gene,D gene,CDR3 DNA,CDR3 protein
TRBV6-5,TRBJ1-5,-,TGTGCCAGCAGTTCCCTGAGACAGCCCCAGCATTTT,CASSSLRQPQHF
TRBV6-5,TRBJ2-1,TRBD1,TGTGCCAGCAGTTGGAGGGACAGGGTCTACAATGAGCAGTTCTTC,CASSWRDRVYNEQFF
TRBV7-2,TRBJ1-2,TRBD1,TGTGCCAGCAGCAACAGGGGAGTTAACTATGGCTACACCTTC,CASSNRGVNYGYTF
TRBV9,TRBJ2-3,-,TGTGCCAGCAGCGTAGAACCGTCTCTCACAGATACGCAGTATTTT,CASSVEPSLTDTQYF
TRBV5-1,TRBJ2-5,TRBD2,TGCGCCAGCAGCTCCACTGGTTTAGCGGGAGGGAGGGAGACCCAGTACTTC,CASSSTGLAGGRETQYF
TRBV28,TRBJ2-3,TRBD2,TGTGCCAGCAGTTTAGGTTTTGATAGCGGGAGTGGGAATACGCAGTATTTT,CASSLGFDSGSGNTQYF
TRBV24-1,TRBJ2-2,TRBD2,TGTGCCACCAGTACGGCTAGCGGGAGGGAGAACACCGGGGAGCTGTTTTTT,CATSTASGRENTGELFF
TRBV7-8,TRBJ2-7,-,TGTGCCAGCAGCTTAGATCAGGGGGGACCCTACGAGCAGTACTTC,CASSLDQGGPYEQYF
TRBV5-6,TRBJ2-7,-,TGTGCCAGCAGCTTGGGCGGTAGGGGGGCTGGAACAGAGCAGTACTTC,CASSLGGRGAGTEQYF
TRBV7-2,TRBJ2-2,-,TGTGCCAGCAGCCGATCACACGGGGAGCTGTTTTTT,CASSRSHGELFF
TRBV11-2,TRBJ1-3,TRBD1,TGTGCCAGCAGACACGGACAGGGAAGTGGAAACACCATATATTTT,CASRHGQGSGNTIYF
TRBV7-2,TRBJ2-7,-,TGTGCCAGCAGCTTAGGGATATCCTACGAGCAGTACTTC,CASSLGISYEQYF